This T cell receptor (beta chain) was identified during a study of Graves' ophthalmopathy and Graves' hyperthyroidism. V was trimmed by 1 base and J by 0 bases, leaving 7 bases between them. This CDR3 is 15 amino acids long. This clonotype was picked up one time. What it recognizes is unknown. Findings and limits, study-wide: Blood also held most thyroid clonotypes expanded above 0.001 frequency.

Amplification from RNA transcripts yielded the TCR beta CDR3 regions. The authors performed first-round RT-PCR with HTBI primers and then a second-round multiplex PCR. TCRdb processed the multiplex PCR reads anew with MiXCR; each CDR3 protein has one entry. The table has about 160,000 distinct CDR3 sequences, 35% to 45% seen once. The TCR comes from a man between 25 and 39 years old with Graves' ophthalmopathy. The V gene is TRBV12-3 or TRBV12-4, the J gene TRBJ1-3; no definite D call. The specimen sequenced was peripheral blood. The CDR3 coding sequence is TGTGCCAGCAGTTTAGACAGAGACTCTGGAAACACCATATATTTT. It yields the protein CASSLDRDSGNTIYF.